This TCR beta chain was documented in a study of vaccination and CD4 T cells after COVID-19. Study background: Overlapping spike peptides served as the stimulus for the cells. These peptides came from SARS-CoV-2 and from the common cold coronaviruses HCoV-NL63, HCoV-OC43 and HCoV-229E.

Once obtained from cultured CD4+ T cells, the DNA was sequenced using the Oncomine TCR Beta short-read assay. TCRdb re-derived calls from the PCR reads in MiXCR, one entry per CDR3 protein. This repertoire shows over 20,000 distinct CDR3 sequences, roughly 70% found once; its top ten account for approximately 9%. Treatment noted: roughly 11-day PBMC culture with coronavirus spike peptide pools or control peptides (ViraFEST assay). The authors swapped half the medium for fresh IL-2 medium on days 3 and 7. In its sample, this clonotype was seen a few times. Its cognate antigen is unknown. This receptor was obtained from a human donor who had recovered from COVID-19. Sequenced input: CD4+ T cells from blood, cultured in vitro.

This chain's CDR3 is CSAGQGRGADTQYF. The CDR3 nucleotides are TGCAGTGCTGGACAGGGGAGGGGGGCAGATACGCAGTATTTT. This chain joins TRBV20-1 and TRBJ2-3; 9 bases align to TRBD1. CDR1 and CDR2 from the germline V gene are DFQATT and SNEGSKA (reference sequence). The CDR3 has 14 amino acids. The ends lost 5 bases at V and 4 bases at J; junction bases unmatched: 7.